The 27 T cell receptor beta chains in this list originate from one sample, sequenced in a study of T-cell memory formation after mild COVID-19. TCRdb itself ran the 5' RACE reads through MiXCR, one entry per CDR3 protein. This sample has 100,000 or so distinct CDR3 sequences, with approximately 10% found just once. Input material: PBMCs or a T cell subset sorted from them (not recorded which). These receptors were collected from a man between 18 and 29 years old who had mild COVID-19 (a few samples of this study predate the infection). Cell type and time point are not known.

This clonotype was detected only a few times. The chain has TRBV7-9 and TRBJ1-2; D uncertain. This CDR3 comprises 15 residues. Germline V gene data show CDR1 as SEHNR and CDR2 as FQNEAQ (reference sequence). Trimming stripped 1 base from V and 2 bases from J, with 11 bases between. The CDR3 protein is CASSLDGVINYGYTF. Written as DNA, the CDR3 is TGTGCCAGCAGCTTAGACGGGGTTATCAACTATGGCTACACCTTC.

J is TRBJ1-2 and V is TRBV9; D is undetermined. This CDR3 is built from 13 residues. Trimming left V 6 bases short and J 4 bases short, with 13 bases between. The germline gives CDR1 SGDLS, CDR2 YYNGEE. CDR3 coding DNA: TGTGCCAGCAATGATGGACCTTCCTATGGCTACACCTTC. It translates to CASNDGPSYGYTF. Complete variable domain (other parts from reference TRBV9 and TRBJ1-2): DSGVTQTPKHLITATGQRVTLRCSPRSGDLSVYWYQQSLDQGLQFLIQYYNGEERAKGNILERFSAQQFPDLHSELNLSSLELGDSALYFCASNDGPSYGYTFGSGTRLTVV.

The chain couples TRBV4-1 to TRBJ2-1, with TRBD1 matching over 12 bases. Trimming at V came to 5 bases and at J to 9 bases, leaving 8 bases not matched to a gene. CDR3 length: 15 residues. The germline V gene encodes CDR1 MGHRA and CDR2 YSYEKL. The CDR3 loop is CASSNRDRGRPEQFF. CDR3 sequence (DNA): TGCGCCAGCAGCAACCGGGACAGGGGGCGTCCTGAGCAGTTCTTC.

V gene TRBV4-1 combines with J gene TRBJ2-6, with a possible D match to TRBD1 (5 bases). The CDR3 sequence is 18 residues long. V lost 0 bases, J lost 1 base, and 13 bases lay in between. Per the germline V gene, CDR1 is MGHRA and CDR2 is YSYEKL. The CDR3 DNA sequence: TGCGCCAGCAGCCAAGAGATGGGGCGGTGGTCTGGGGCCAACGTCCTGACTTTC. Translation gives CASSQEMGRWSGANVLTF.

The J gene is TRBJ2-5, the V gene TRBV29-1; 13 bases map to TRBD2. V shed 4 bases, J shed 5 bases, and the junction held 7 bases outside the gene matches. Germline CDR1 SQVTM, CDR2 ANQGSEA. This CDR3 contains 15 residues. The CDR3 DNA follows: TGCAGCGTTGGGCCGGGACTAGCGGGGTCGGAGACCCAGTACTTC. Protein product: CSVGPGLAGSETQYF.

CDR3 protein: CASSQGDQRGLYGYTF. The CDR3 DNA follows: TGCGCCAGCAGCCAAGGGGATCAACGAGGCCTCTATGGCTACACCTTC. This chain connects TRBV4-1 to TRBJ1-2; D call uncertain. CDR3 length equals 16 residues. Germline CDR1 MGHRA, CDR2 YSYEKL. The V end lost 1 base, the J end lost 4 bases, and 16 bases lay between the germline ends.

There are many counts of this clonotype. Written as DNA, the CDR3 is TGTGCCAGCACCCCGGAAGGCGGGGCCCTGGTGCAGTTCTTC. Its protein product is CASTPEGGALVQFF. This chain connects TRBV12-3 or TRBV12-4 to TRBJ2-1; maybe TRBD2 (6 bases). The germline V and J ends were trimmed by 7 bases and 12 bases, with 22 bases remaining between them. This CDR3 comprises 14 residues.

The rearrangement uses TRBV20-1 and TRBJ1-1; D remains unclear. This CDR3 is built from 16 residues. Germline loops: CDR1 DFQATT, CDR2 SNEGSKA (reference sequence). Here the CDR3 reads CSAGSAGGSVGTEAFF. The DNA of the CDR3 is TGCAGCGCAGGATCGGCAGGCGGTTCGGTGGGCACTGAAGCTTTCTTT.

This clonotype was seen repeatedly, ten times or more. The CDR3 DNA reads as TGTGCCACCAGCAGAGACCCAGCCAATGAGCAGTTCTTC. Protein: CATSRDPANEQFF. This sequence joins TRBV15 and TRBJ2-1, with unresolved D. Germline loops: CDR1 LNHNV, CDR2 YYDKDF (reference sequence). The CDR3 totals 13 residues. V lost 0 bases and J lost 6, with 6 bases in between.

This clonotype was found a few times. The genes are TRBV6-2 or TRBV6-3 and TRBJ1-1; TRBD1 might be the D (5 bases). This CDR3 contains 16 residues. Germline CDR1 and CDR2: MNHEY and SVGEGT. V dropped 0 bases and J dropped 5 bases, with 16 bases sitting between them. The CDR3 loop reads CASSYSPIWGETEAFF. CDR3 coding DNA: TGTGCCAGCAGTTACTCACCGATCTGGGGGGAAACTGAAGCTTTCTTT.

This clonotype was seen a few times. The rearrangement links TRBV27 to TRBJ2-5; no definite D call. Trimming removed 6 bases at V and 5 bases at J, with 13 bases between. This CDR3 is 13 amino acids long. In germline, CDR1 is MNHEY, CDR2 SMNVEV (reference sequence). The CDR3 DNA reads as TGTGCCAGCAGCCCACCGCTGAGGGAGACCCAGTACTTC. This gives the protein CASSPPLRETQYF.

This chain's CDR3 is CASSPRSGEQFF. The CDR3, as DNA: TGTGCCAGCAGCCCCCGGTCTGGTGAGCAGTTCTTC. The gene calls are TRBV7-8 and TRBJ2-1, with unresolved D. With 5 bases removed from V and 9 bases from J, the gap between germline ends came to 11 bases. The CDR3 has 12 amino acids. Germline V gene lookup returns CDR1 SGHVS and CDR2 FQNEAQ.

The V gene is TRBV5-5, the J gene TRBJ2-7; D ambiguous. The V end lost 3 bases, the J end lost 3 bases, and 13 bases lay between the germline ends. This CDR3 has 14 amino acids. The germline V gene encodes CDR1 SGHKS and CDR2 YYEKEE (reference sequence). The CDR3 region is CASSYTPGGYEQYF. DNA of the CDR3: TGTGCCAGCAGCTACACCCCCGGCGGCTACGAGCAGTACTTC. The full variable domain, in which reference TRBV5-5 and TRBJ2-7 provide the parts outside the CDR3, is DAGVTQSPTHLIKTRGQQVTLRCSPISGHKSVSWYQQVLGQGPQFIFQYYEKEERGRGNFPDRFSARQFPNYSSELNVNALLLGDSALYLCASSYTPGGYEQYFGPGTRLTVT.

V gene TRBV11-2 combines with J gene TRBJ2-1; the D is unclear. Trimming took off 4 bases at V and 8 bases at J, with 18 bases between the two ends. The CDR3 is made up of 15 amino acids. The germline CDR1 and CDR2 sequences are SGHAT and FQNNGV. CDR3 region: CASSSDIGYTDEQFF. DNA for the CDR3: TGTGCCAGCAGCTCCGACATAGGATATACCGATGAGCAGTTCTTC.

The J gene is TRBJ1-1, the V gene TRBV9, with a possible D match to TRBD1 (5 bases). V was cut by 0 bases and J by 8 bases, with 14 bases left in between. From germline, CDR1 is SGDLS and CDR2 YYNGEE. The CDR3 is 14 residues long. DNA for the CDR3: TGTGCCAGCAGCGTAGTGGGGCAGGGTGACGAAGCTTTCTTT. This codes for CASSVVGQGDEAFF.

The J gene is TRBJ1-2, the V gene TRBV10-2; D possibly corresponds to TRBD1 (5 bases). There are 15 residues in the CDR3. Germline CDR1 WSHSY, CDR2 SAAADI. Trimming cost V 6 bases and J 0 bases, with 14 bases left between them. The chain's CDR3 is CASRGPRGANYGYTF. Here the CDR3 DNA reads TGCGCCAGCAGGGGACCGCGGGGGGCTAACTATGGCTACACCTTC.

The table lists this clonotype with a few counts. The chain combines TRBV24-1 with TRBJ2-3, with 9 bases matching TRBD2. Germline V CDR1 and CDR2: KGHDR, SFDVKD. The CDR3 has 17 residues. Trimming removed 2 bases from V and 2 bases from J; junction bases left unmatched: 7. The DNA of the CDR3 is TGTGCCACCAGTGATTCAGAAGCGGGGGGCACCACAGATACGCAGTATTTT. Protein sequence: CATSDSEAGGTTDTQYF.

The chain employs TRBV27 and TRBJ1-5; tentative D call: TRBD1 (5 bases). The CDR3 is 13 amino acids. CDR1 and CDR2 (germline): MNHEY, SMNVEV (reference sequence). Deletions cut 5 bases from V and 5 bases from J, with 10 bases between. The CDR3 region has the DNA TGTGCCAGCAGTATTGCCAGGGATCAGCCCCAGCATTTT. This encodes CASSIARDQPQHF.

The genes are TRBV20-1 and TRBJ2-1, with 15 bases that match TRBD2. Looked up from germline, CDR1 is DFQATT and CDR2 is SNEGSKA (reference sequence). V was pared by 5 bases and J by 5 bases, with 10 bases of the junction left unmatched. The CDR3 runs 17 residues. This CDR3 is CSAAGGTSGGLDNEQFF. In DNA form, the CDR3 reads TGCAGTGCTGCCGGGGGGACTAGCGGGGGGCTCGACAATGAGCAGTTCTTC.

The rearrangement uses TRBV5-1 and TRBJ2-5; 10 nucleotides agree with TRBD2. The germline V gene encodes CDR1 SGHRS and CDR2 YFSETQ. This CDR3 has 17 residues. V lost 0 bases and J lost 1; bases outside the gene matches: 6. The CDR3 region is CASSLDSLAGAQETQYF. CDR3 nucleotide sequence: TGCGCCAGCAGCTTGGATTCTCTAGCGGGGGCCCAAGAGACCCAGTACTTC.

This sequence joins TRBV10-3 and TRBJ2-3; D remains unclear. With 5 bases removed from V and 0 bases from J, the gap between germline ends came to 6 bases. CDR1 and CDR2 (germline): ENHRY, SYGVKD. CDR3 length: 13 residues. The CDR3 sequence is CAISTVSTDTQYF. CDR3 bases: TGTGCCATCAGTACGGTTAGCACAGATACGCAGTATTTT.

The rearrangement joins TRBV20-1 to TRBJ1-2, with D possibly TRBD1 on 5 matching bases. This CDR3 is 18 amino acids long. Germline V lookup: CDR1 DFQATT, CDR2 SNEGSKA (reference sequence). The V gene lost 1 base and the J gene lost 4 bases, with 25 bases spanning the gap. CDR3 sequence reads: CSARGGLLGRAQGYGYTF. In nucleotides, the CDR3 is TGCAGTGCTAGAGGGGGTTTGCTGGGCAGGGCGCAAGGCTATGGCTACACCTTC.

CDR3 loop: CASSQQGQGPGELFF. DNA for the CDR3: TGCGCCAGCAGCCAACAGGGACAGGGCCCCGGGGAGCTGTTTTTT. The rearrangement uses TRBV4-3 and TRBJ2-2; 9 bases line up with TRBD1. The V gene's germline CDR1 is LGHNA and CDR2 YSLEER. V was clipped by 2 bases and J by 6 bases; unmatched bases: 4. The CDR3 is 15 amino acids.

The chain has TRBV6-6 and TRBJ2-7; D is ambiguous. V was pared by 3 bases and J by 3 bases, with 9 bases between. The CDR3 sequence is 13 residues long. Germline V CDR1 and CDR2: MNHNY, SVGAGI (reference sequence). DNA of the CDR3: TGTGCCAGCAGTTATTTGGGCCGCTACGAGCAGTACGTC. This translates into CASSYLGRYEQYV.

V and J are TRBV4-3 and TRBJ1-4; 12 bases match TRBD1. Losses at the gene ends were 2 bases for V and 8 bases for J; bases not matched to a gene: 18. Germline V gene lookup returns CDR1 LGHNA and CDR2 YSLEER. The CDR3 covers 20 residues. The CDR3 loop is CASSQLLRDRGRGEKEKLFF. In nucleotides, the CDR3 is TGCGCCAGCAGCCAACTCCTCCGGGACAGGGGGCGCGGGGAAAAGGAAAAACTGTTTTTT.

The V gene is TRBV3-1, the J gene TRBJ2-1; D unclear. The CDR3 is 15 residues long. CDR1 and CDR2 (germline): LGHDT, YNNKEL (reference sequence). Deletions cut 3 bases from V and 1 base from J, with 10 bases between. CDR3 in DNA: TGTGCCAGCAGCCACCGGGCGGTTTCCTACAATGAGCAGTTCTTC. It translates to CASSHRAVSYNEQFF.

This sequence joins TRBV14 and TRBJ2-7; D possibly corresponds to TRBD2 (5 bases). V lost 0 bases, J lost 0 bases, and 9 bases lay in between. Germline CDR1 is SGHDN and CDR2 is FVKESK. The CDR3 is made up of 15 amino acids. The CDR3 loop is CASSQDSGSSYEQYF. In nucleotides, the CDR3 is TGTGCCAGCAGCCAAGACAGTGGGAGCTCCTACGAGCAGTACTTC.